This note documents a single TCR beta chain sequence. These data originate in a study of response to subunit inactivated influenza vaccine. TCRdb passed the RT-PCR reads through MiXCR, listing each CDR3 protein once. Of approximately 700,000 distinct CDR3 sequences in the sample, roughly 14% were seen once. V dropped 7 bases and J dropped 0 bases, with 13 bases sitting between them. The CDR3 is 15 amino acids. Germline CDR1 MNHNS, CDR2 SASEGT. This TCR came from a man aged 50 to 59 who received an inactivated influenza vaccine. This chain connects TRBV6-1 to TRBJ2-1; weak D call: TRBD2 (5 bases). Sample: PBMCs from blood, taken about 12 days after vaccination. Here the CDR3 DNA reads TGTGCCAGCAACAGAGGACTGAGCTCCTACAATGAGCAGTTCTTC. Encoded protein: CASNRGLSSYNEQFF.